This entry is about one TCR beta chain. Its antigen is as yet unknown. This entry is derived from a study of human T cells and chemical hapten exposure. Study overall: Mainly, slight library volume differences in the pool made TCR yields vary. Whole-study findings and limits: Sensitizing to DPC left TCRs with a frequency above 1 in 1000 unaltered.

Unfractionated whole blood was the source from which total RNA was extracted. Individual cDNA molecules (in the library) carried attached unique molecular identifiers. Authors' data handling: Counting gave a median of 95,638 TCRs per sample, with values ranging from about 23,224 to 690,600. From the 5' RACE reads, TCRdb called clonotypes with MiXCR, one entry per CDR3 protein. The V and J calls and clone size come from TCRdb's table, not from the authors' own analysis. Here the sample spans roughly 82,000 distinct CDR3 sequences, approximately 15% being singletons. CDR3 size: 15 residues. Trimming took 1 base from V and 2 from J; bases not matched to a gene: 3. Germline CDR1 reads MNHNS; CDR2 reads SASEGT.

The receptor's source is a female donor in good health. The gene calls are TRBV6-1 and TRBJ2-7, with 9 bases matching TRBD2. CDR3 sequence reads: CASSEELAGAYEQYF. The CDR3 region has the DNA TGTGCCAGCAGTGAAGAGTTAGCGGGAGCCTACGAGCAGTACTTC.